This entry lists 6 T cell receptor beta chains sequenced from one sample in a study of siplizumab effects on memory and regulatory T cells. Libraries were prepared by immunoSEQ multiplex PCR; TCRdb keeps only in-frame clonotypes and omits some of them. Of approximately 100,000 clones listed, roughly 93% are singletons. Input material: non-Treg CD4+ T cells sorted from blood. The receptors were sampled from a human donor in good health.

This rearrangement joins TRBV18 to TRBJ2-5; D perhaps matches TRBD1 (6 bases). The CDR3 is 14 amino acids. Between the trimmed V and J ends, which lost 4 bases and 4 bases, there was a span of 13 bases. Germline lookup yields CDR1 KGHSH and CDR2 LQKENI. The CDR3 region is CASSLNRAGETQYF. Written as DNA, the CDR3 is TGTGCCAGCTCACTGAACAGGGCAGGAGAGACCCAGTACTTC.

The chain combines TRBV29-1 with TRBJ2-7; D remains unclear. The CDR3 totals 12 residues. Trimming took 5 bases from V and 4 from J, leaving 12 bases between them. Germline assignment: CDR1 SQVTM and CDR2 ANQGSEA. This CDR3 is CSVTWWGYEQYF. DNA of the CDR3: TGCAGCGTTACATGGTGGGGTTACGAGCAGTACTTC.

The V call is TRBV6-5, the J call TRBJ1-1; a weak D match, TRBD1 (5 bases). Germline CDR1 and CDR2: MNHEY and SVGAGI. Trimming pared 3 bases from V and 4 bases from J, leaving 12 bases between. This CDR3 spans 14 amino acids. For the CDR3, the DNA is TGTGCCAGCAGTTATAGGGGCTCAGGCACTGAAGCTTTCTTT. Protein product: CASSYRGSGTEAFF.

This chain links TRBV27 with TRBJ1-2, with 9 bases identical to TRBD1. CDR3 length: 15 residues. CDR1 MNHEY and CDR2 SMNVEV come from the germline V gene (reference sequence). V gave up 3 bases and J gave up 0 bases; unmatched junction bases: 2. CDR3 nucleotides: TGTGCCAGCAGTTTGGGACAGGGAGCTAACTATGGCTACACCTTC. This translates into CASSLGQGANYGYTF.

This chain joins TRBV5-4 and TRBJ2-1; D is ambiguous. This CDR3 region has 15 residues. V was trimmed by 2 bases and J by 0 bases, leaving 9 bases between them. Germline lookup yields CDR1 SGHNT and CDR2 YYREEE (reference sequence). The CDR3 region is CASSFYSSSYNEQFF. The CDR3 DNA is TGTGCCAGCAGCTTCTACAGTAGCTCCTACAATGAGCAGTTCTTC.

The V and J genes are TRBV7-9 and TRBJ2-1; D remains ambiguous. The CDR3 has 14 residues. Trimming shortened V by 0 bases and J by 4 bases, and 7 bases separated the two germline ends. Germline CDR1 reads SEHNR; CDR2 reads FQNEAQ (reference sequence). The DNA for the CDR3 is TGTGCCAGCAGCTTAGCAGAAGTATACAATGAGCAGTTCTTC. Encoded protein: CASSLAEVYNEQFF. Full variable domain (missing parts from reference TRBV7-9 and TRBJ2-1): DTGVSQNPRHKITKRGQNVTFRCDPISEHNRLYWYRQTLGQGPEFLTYFQNEAQLEKSRLLSDRFSAERPKGSFSTLEIQRTEQGDSAMYLCASSLAEVYNEQFFGPGTRLTVL.